A single TCR beta chain is shown here with its context. This clone was recorded a few times. Its recognized antigen is unknown. Within one base of it there is no much larger clone, and no base qualities were kept. The entry originates in a study of OX40 agonist ivuxolimab in advanced cancers. Looking at the study overall: Ivuxolimab was an agonistic, fully human IgG2 monoclonal antibody directed against OX40 (CD134), a costimulatory receptor. In the dose-escalation cohort, 82.7% of patients were male, and the mean age was around 60 years, with a range of roughly 20 to 80. Three dose-escalation patients achieved partial responses, one with hepatocellular carcinoma and two with cutaneous melanoma. Intravenous ivuxolimab was administered to patients every 2 weeks at six dose levels: 0.01, 0.1, 0.3, 1.5, 3 and 10 mg/kg. Among the approximately 54 dose-escalation patients, some 20 had hepatocellular carcinoma, about 15 melanoma, 9 renal cell carcinoma and 9 head and neck cancer. The paper reports the monotherapy dose-escalation portion (N of about 51 patients) of the phase I ivuxolimab trial. Patients were allowed to have had prior anti-PD-1, anti-PD-L1 or anti-CTLA-4 therapy, and roughly two fifths of the dose-escalation patients had been treated with checkpoint inhibitors. The purpose of peripheral TCRbeta sequencing was to test whether ivuxolimab changed TCR sequence diversity and led to clonal T-cell expansion. Overall study results and their limits: After ivuxolimab, more expanded clones were found on average in CD8+ T cells than in CD4+ T cells. At doses of 0.1 to 3.0 mg/kg, clonal expansion of both CD4+ and CD8+ blood T cells was observed from baseline to week 6. In partial responders in the 0.1-3.0 mg/kg groups, normalized peripheral clonal expansion was found to be among the lowest, especially among CD8+ T cells. The antigen specificity of the peripheral T cells that underwent clonal expansion was not determined. Low levels of normalized T-cell clonal expansion were also shown by some nonresponding patients.

Patients with a history of autoimmune disease or receiving systemic immunosuppression were excluded from the trial. Peripheral blood for TCR sequencing was drawn from every dose cohort at baseline, at cycle 4 day 1 and at cycle 7 day 1. The samples were drawn from a first-in-human, open-label, multicenter phase I dose-escalation trial of ivuxolimab. Adults with locally advanced or metastatic melanoma, renal cell carcinoma, hepatocellular carcinoma or head and neck squamous cell carcinoma were enrolled in the trial. CD4+ and CD8+ T cells were sorted separately from peripheral blood before TCR sequencing. CDR1 and CDR2, looked up from the germline V gene, are SGDLS and YYNGEE. The trim is 0 bases for V and 7 bases for J, with a gap of 5 bases between the germline ends. Spanning cysteine to phenylalanine, the CDR3 consists of 13 amino acids. The retained sequence is limited to the CDR3, 39 bases, with the frame set at the first base.

Genomic DNA was extracted from sorted cells for sequencing of the TCRbeta CDR3 region. The immunoSEQ Assay was used to sequence the TCRbeta CDR3 regions. Imported from immuneACCESS, the table was reduced by TCRdb to in-frame sequences with V and J called. These copies leave out some clones; in studies compared against another copy, an unresolved V gene accounts for under half, and the cause of the remainder is not known. A total of 20,000 to 30,000 clones appear in this sample, 83% of them only once. The ten largest make up roughly 8.6% of the sample. The receptor chain draws on TRBV9 and TRBJ1-6; there is no confident call for the D gene. This sample comprised CD4+ or CD8+ T cells sorted from blood, obtained in a trial of the OX40 agonist ivuxolimab. The TCR originated in an adult with an advanced solid tumor such as melanoma, head and neck, liver or kidney cancer. CDR3 reads: CASSVGTNSPLHF. The sequence in DNA is TGTGCCAGCAGCGTAGGAACGAATTCACCCCTCCACTTT.